The entry below gives a single TCR beta chain sequence along with its context. This specimen belongs to a study of T cells in tuberculosis. This CDR3 region has 11 residues. The germline V gene encodes CDR1 ENHRY and CDR2 SYGVKD. Between the trimmed V and J ends, which lost 4 bases and 2 bases, there was a span of 3 bases. Sequencing was performed with immunoSEQ multiplex PCR; in TCRdb, only in-frame clones are kept and a portion is missing. Of 35,000 to 40,000 clones listed, approximately 94% are singletons. The clonotype comes from a donor aged 10-29 years with latent tuberculosis or without tuberculosis infection. Some clones in this sample may be carry-over from other donors' samples. The sample was PBMCs. This chain joins TRBV10-3 and TRBJ2-7; no firm D call. CDR3 protein: CAISAAYEQYF. The CDR3 nucleotides read TGTGCCATCAGTGCCGCCTACGAGCAGTACTTC.